The rows below give T cell receptor beta chains drawn from one sample of a study of blood T cell repertoires in COVID-19. The assay was immunoSEQ multiplex PCR, and TCRdb's table has in-frame clones only and misses some. The sample includes around 190,000 clones, 70% to 90% seen only once; the top ten take around 5.2%. Material: peripheral blood. The receptor source for this set is a woman of 80 years or more with acute or convalescent COVID-19. The CDR3 runs from the conserved cysteine through the conserved F or W. The D gene is left open where the match is weak. The listing skips clone size in some rows; elsewhere it reads once, few, many or a size class.

v_call,d_call,clone_size,j_call,cdr3_nt,cdr3_aa
TRBV28,-,-,TRBJ1-1,TGTGCCAGCTCCTTAATAAACCCAGGGACTGAAGCTTTCTTT,CASSLINPGTEAFF
TRBV7-2,TRBD2,-,TRBJ2-3,TGTGCCAGCAGCTTAGTGGATCCGGGACTAGCGGGAGGTACGCAGTATTTT,CASSLVDPGLAGGTQYF
TRBV12-3/TRBV12-4,-,-,TRBJ2-2,TGTGCCAGCAGTTTCGTTTACACCGGGGAGCTGTTTTTT,CASSFVYTGELFF
TRBV7-2,-,-,TRBJ2-5,TGTGCCAGCAGCGCCAATCGGGGGGAGACCCAGTACTTC,CASSANRGETQYF
TRBV5-5,-,-,TRBJ2-7,TGTGCCAGCAGCTTGCACAGGGAGCCTACCGATACCTTC,CASSLHREPTDTF
TRBV3-1/TRBV3-2,TRBD1,-,TRBJ1-2,TGTGCCAGCAGTCAGGGATGGCCGGGACAGGGCAATGGCTACACCTTC,CASSQGWPGQGNGYTF
TRBV5-8,-,once,TRBJ2-7,TGTGCCAGCAGCGTGGACAGCTTGCAGCAGTACTTC,CASSVDSLQQYF
TRBV19,-,-,TRBJ2-1,TGTGCCAGTAGTACTATCGGTTCAAAGCAGTTCTTC,CASSTIGSKQFF
TRBV11-2,-,-,TRBJ2-2,TGTGCCAGCAGCCCGGGGAGGCTAGCCCCGAACACCGGGGAGCTGTTTTTT,CASSPGRLAPNTGELFF
TRBV5-8,TRBD1,once,TRBJ2-7,TGTGCCAGCATTCCTCGATCAGGGACAGGGGGTCACGAGCAGTACTTC,CASIPRSGTGGHEQYF
TRBV2,-,-,TRBJ1-5,TGTGCCAGCAGTGAAGTGACACTTAGAGAGCCCCAGCATTTT,CASSEVTLREPQHF
TRBV24-1,-,-,TRBJ2-1,TGTGCCACCAGTGATTTCGGGAATGAGCAGTTCTTC,CATSDFGNEQFF
TRBV2,-,-,TRBJ1-1,TGTGCCAGCAGTGGCCCGGGATCTTTTGGCACTGAAGCTTTCTTT,CASSGPGSFGTEAFF
TRBV28,-,-,TRBJ1-2,TGTGCCAGCAGAGGGGGAGCTAACTATGGCTACACCTTC,CASRGGANYGYTF
TRBV6-1,-,-,TRBJ1-5,TGTGCCAGCAGCGTTGGAGTTAGCAATCAGCCCCAGCATTTT,CASSVGVSNQPQHF
TRBV27,-,-,TRBJ1-2,TGTGCCAGCAGTTTAAGGACTGGGAGGGGACCATATGGCTACACCTTC,CASSLRTGRGPYGYTF
TRBV18,-,-,TRBJ2-1,TGTGCCAGCTCGGCGACAGGCCCATACAATGAGCAGTTCTTC,CASSATGPYNEQFF